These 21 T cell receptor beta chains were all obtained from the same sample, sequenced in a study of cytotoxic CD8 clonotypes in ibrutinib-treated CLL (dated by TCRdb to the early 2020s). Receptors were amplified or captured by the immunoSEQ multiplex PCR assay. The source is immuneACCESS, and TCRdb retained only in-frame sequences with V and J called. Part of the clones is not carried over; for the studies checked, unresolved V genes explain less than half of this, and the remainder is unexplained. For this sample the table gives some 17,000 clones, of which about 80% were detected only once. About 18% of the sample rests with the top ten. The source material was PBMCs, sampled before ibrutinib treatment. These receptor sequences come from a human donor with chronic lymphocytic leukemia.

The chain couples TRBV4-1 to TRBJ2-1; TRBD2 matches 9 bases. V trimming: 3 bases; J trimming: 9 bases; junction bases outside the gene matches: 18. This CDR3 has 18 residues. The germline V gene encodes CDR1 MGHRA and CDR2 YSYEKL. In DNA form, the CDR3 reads TGCGCCAGCAGCCAGGCCCTAGTAGCGGGAGCCATTGGGGGTGAGCAGTTCTTC. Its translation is CASSQALVAGAIGGEQFF.

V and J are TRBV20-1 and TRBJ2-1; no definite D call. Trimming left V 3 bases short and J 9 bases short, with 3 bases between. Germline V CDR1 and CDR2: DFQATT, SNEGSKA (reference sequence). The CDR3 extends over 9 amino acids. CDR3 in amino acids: CSASFEQFF. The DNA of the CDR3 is TGCAGTGCTAGTTTTGAGCAGTTCTTC.

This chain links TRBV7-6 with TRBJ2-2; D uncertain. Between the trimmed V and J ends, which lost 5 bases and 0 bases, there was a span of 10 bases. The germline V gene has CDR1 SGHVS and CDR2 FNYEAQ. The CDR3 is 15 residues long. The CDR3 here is CASSLGTANTGELFF. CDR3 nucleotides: TGTGCCAGCAGCCTAGGAACAGCGAACACCGGGGAGCTGTTTTTT.

The chain's CDR3 is CASSLFRGGGGANQPQHF. The CDR3 coding sequence is TGTGCCAGCAGTTTATTTCGTGGAGGCGGAGGGGCCAATCAGCCCCAGCATTTT. The chain is built from TRBV28 and TRBJ1-5; possible D gene TRBD1, 5 bases. This CDR3 has 18 residues. The germline V and J ends were trimmed by 1 base and 3 bases, with 19 bases remaining between them. Germline lookup yields CDR1 MDHEN and CDR2 SYDVKM.

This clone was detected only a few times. The CDR3 here is CASSLRTGNQPQHF. As DNA, the CDR3 is TGTGCCAGTAGTTTAAGGACAGGCAATCAGCCCCAGCATTTT. V and J are TRBV19 and TRBJ1-5; perhaps TRBD1 as D (6 bases). V shed 5 bases and J shed 2 bases, with 10 bases lying between them. Germline CDR1 is LNHDA and CDR2 is SQIVND (reference sequence). This CDR3 is 14 amino acids long. Together with reference TRBV19 and TRBJ1-5, the CDR3 gives the full variable domain: DGGITQSPKYLFRKEGQNVTLSCEQNLNHDAMYWYRQDPGQGLRLIYYSQIVNDFQKGDIAEGYSVSREKKESFPLTVTSAQKNPTAFYLCASSLRTGNQPQHFGDGTRLSIL.

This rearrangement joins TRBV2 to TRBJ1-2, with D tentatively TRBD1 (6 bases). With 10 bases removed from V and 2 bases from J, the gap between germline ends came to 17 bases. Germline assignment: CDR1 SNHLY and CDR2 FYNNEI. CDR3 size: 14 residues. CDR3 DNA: TGTGCCACCATGGGACAAGGGGCGAACTATGGCTACACCTTC. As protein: CATMGQGANYGYTF. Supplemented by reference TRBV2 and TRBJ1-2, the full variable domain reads EPEVTQTPSHQVTQMGQEVILRCVPISNHLYFYWYRQILGQKVEFLVSFYNNEISEKSEIFDDQFSVERPDGSNFTLKIRSTKLEDSAMYFCATMGQGANYGYTFGSGTRLTVV.

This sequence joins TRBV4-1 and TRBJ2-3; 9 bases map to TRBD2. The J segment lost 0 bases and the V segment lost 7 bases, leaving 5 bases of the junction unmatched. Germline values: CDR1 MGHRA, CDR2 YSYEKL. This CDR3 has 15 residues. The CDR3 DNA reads TGCGCCAGCACGGCTAGCGGGGCTAGCACAGATACGCAGTATTTT. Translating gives CASTASGASTDTQYF.

As DNA, the CDR3 is TGTGCCAGCAGCCTTACGGACCGTTTACAGTTCTTC. Residues: CASSLTDRLQFF. The chain links TRBV7-2 to TRBJ2-1, with D unresolved. The CDR3 totals 12 residues. Trimming shortened V by 5 bases and J by 13 bases, and 15 bases separated the two germline ends. Germline V CDR1 and CDR2: SGHTA, FQGNSA.

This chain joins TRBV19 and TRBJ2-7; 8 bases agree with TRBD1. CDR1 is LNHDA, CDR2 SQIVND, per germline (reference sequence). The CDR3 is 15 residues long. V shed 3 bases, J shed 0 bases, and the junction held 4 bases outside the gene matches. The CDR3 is CASSIGTGTSYEQYF. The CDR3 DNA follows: TGTGCCAGTAGTATCGGGACAGGCACCTCCTACGAGCAGTACTTC.

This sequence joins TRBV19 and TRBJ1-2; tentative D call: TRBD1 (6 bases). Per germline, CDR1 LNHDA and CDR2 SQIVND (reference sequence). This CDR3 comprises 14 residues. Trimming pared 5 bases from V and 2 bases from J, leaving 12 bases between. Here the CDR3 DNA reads TGTGCCAGTAGTCGACTGACAGGAAACTATGGCTACACCTTC. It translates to CASSRLTGNYGYTF.

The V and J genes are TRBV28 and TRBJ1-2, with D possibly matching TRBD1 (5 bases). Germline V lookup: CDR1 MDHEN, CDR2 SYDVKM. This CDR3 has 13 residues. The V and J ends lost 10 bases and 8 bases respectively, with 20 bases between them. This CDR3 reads CATTVRDFIGYTF. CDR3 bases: TGTGCCACCACAGTCCGGGACTTCATCGGCTACACCTTC.

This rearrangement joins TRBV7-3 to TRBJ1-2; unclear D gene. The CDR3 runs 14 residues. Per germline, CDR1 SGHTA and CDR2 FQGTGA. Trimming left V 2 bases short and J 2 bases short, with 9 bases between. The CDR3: CASSLDAGNYGYTF. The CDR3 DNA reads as TGTGCCAGCAGCTTAGACGCGGGGAACTATGGCTACACCTTC.

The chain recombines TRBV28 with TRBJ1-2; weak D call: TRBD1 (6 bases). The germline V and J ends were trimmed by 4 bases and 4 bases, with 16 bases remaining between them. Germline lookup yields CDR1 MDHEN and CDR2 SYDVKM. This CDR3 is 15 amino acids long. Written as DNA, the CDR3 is TGTGCCAGCAGTTCCGGGGACACCTTTTCCTATGGCTACACCTTC. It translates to CASSSGDTFSYGYTF.

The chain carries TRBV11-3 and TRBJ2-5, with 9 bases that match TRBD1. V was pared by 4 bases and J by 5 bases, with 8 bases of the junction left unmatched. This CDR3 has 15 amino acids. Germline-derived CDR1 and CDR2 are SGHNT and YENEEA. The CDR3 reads CASSSGQGTGETQYF. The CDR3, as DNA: TGTGCCAGCAGCTCCGGACAGGGGACGGGGGAGACCCAGTACTTC.

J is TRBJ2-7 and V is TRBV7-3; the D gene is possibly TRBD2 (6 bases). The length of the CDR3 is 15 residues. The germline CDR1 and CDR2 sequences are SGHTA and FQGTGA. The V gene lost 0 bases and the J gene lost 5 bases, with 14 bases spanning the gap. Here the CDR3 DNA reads TGTGCCAGCAGCTTAACGTCGGGAGCACTCGACGAGCAGTACTTC. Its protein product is CASSLTSGALDEQYF.

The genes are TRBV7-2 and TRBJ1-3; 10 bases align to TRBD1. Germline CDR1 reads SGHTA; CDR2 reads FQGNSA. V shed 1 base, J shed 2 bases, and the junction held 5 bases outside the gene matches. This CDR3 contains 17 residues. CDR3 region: CASSLGGQGITGNTIYF. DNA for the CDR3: TGTGCCAGCAGCTTAGGGGGACAGGGGATTACTGGAAACACCATATATTTT.

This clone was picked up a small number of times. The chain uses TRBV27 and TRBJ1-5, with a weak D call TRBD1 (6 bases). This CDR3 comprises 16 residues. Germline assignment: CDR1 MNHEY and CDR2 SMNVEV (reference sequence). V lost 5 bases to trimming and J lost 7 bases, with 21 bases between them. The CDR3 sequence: CASSALQGKGRQPQHF. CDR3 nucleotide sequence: TGTGCCAGCAGTGCACTACAGGGTAAAGGACGGCAGCCCCAGCATTTT.

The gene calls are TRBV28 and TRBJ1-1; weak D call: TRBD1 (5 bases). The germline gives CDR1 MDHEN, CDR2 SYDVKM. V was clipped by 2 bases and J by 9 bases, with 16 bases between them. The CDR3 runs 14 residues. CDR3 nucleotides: TGTGCCAGCAGTTTAAGGTCTAGACAGCTGAAAGCTTTCTTT. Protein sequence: CASSLRSRQLKAFF.

The CDR3 DNA follows: TGTGCCAGCAGTTCCGCGGCCGGCTTCCAAAACTATGGCTACACCTTC. This encodes CASSSAAGFQNYGYTF. The chain uses TRBV28 and TRBJ1-2; D is unresolved. Trimming removed 4 bases from V and 2 bases from J, with 17 bases in between. CDR1 is MDHEN and CDR2 is SYDVKM in the germline V gene. This CDR3 is 16 amino acids long.

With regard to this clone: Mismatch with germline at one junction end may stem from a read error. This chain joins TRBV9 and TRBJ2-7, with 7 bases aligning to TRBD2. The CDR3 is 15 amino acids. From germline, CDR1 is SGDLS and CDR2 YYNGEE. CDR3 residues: CASSVGANGDYGQYF. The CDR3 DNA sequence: TGTGCCAGCAGCGTAGGCGCCAACGGGGACTACGGGCAGTACTTC.

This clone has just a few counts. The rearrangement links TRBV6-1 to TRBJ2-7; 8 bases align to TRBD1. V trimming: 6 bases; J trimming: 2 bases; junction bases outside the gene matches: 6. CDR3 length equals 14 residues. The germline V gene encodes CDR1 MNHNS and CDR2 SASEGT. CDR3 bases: TGTGCCAGCAGAGATTGGGGACAGGCCTACGAGCAGTACTTC. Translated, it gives CASRDWGQAYEQYF.